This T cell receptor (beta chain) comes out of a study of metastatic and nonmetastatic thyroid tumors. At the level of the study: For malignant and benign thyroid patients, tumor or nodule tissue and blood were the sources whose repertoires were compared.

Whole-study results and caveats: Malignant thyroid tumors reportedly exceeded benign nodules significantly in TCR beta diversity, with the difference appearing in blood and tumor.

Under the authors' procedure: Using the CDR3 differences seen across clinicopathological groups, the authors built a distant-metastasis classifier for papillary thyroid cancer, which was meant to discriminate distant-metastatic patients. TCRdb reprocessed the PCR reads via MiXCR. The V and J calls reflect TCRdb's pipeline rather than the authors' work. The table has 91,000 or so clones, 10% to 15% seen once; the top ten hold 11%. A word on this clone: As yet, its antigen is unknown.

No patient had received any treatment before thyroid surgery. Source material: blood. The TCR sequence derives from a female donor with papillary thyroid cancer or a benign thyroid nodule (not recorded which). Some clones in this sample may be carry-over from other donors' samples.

The CDR3 here is CASSVDGGADTYTQYF. In nucleotides, the CDR3 is TGTGCCAGCAGCGTAGATGGGGGTGCGGACACTTATACGCAGTATTTT. The chain combines TRBV9 with TRBJ2-3; D possibly uses TRBD1 or TRBD2 (5 bases each). The ends were cut back, 0 bases at V and 7 bases at J, with 18 bases in the middle. The V gene's germline CDR1 is SGDLS and CDR2 YYNGEE. The CDR3 runs 16 residues.